This TCR beta chain was identified in a study of T cells in localized non-small cell lung cancer. Germline CDR1 MGHRA, CDR2 YSYEKL. There are 15 residues in the CDR3. The junction had 1 base not matched to a gene; V was cut back by 1 base and J by 3 bases. This clone qualifies as medium-sized (0.01 to 0.1%). The method was immunoSEQ multiplex PCR; TCRdb's version includes in-frame clones alone and lacks a portion of them. The repertoire holds about 25,000 clones, with about 87% as singletons. The chain has TRBV4-1 and TRBJ2-5; 11 bases align to TRBD2. This TCR was recovered from a woman aged 35 to 69 with stage III lung adenocarcinoma. The sequencing used peripheral blood mononuclear cells, collected before any cancer treatment. For the CDR3, the DNA is TGCGCCAGCAGCCAAGGTAGCGGGAGGGAAGAGACCCAGTACTTC. This encodes CASSQGSGREETQYF.